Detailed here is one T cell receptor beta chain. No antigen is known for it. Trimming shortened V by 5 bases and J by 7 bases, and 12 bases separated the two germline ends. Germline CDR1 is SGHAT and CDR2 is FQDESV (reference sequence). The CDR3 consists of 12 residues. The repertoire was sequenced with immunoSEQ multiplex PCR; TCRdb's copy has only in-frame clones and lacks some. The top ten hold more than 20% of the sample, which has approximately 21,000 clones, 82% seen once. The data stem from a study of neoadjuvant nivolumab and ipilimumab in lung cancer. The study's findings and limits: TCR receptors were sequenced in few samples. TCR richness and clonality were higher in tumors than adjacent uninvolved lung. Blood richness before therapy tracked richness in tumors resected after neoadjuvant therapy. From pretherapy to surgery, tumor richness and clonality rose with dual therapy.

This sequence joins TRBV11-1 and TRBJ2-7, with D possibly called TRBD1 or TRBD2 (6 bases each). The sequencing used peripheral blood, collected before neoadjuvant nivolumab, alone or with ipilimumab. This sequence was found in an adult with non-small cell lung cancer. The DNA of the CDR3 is TGTGCCAGCAGCCTGGGGGGCCAAGAGCAGTACTTC. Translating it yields CASSLGGQEQYF.